The present T cell receptor beta chain was sequenced within a study of T-cell memory formation after mild COVID-19. Findings and limits, study-wide: For second-wave clones that peaked at day 37, SARS-CoV-2 specificity went unverified. Prior to infection, memory already included some responding clones, suggesting cross-reactive memory joined.

TCRdb reprocessed the 5' RACE reads with MiXCR, giving one entry per CDR3 protein. This sample has 150,000 to 200,000 distinct CDR3 sequences; around 21% occur once, and the top ten carry 23%. With respect to this clonotype: Its antigen is not identified.

V shed 4 bases and J 7 bases; nucleotides not matched to a gene: 6. The CDR3 is 14 amino acids. Germline lookup yields CDR1 SGHNT and CDR2 YENEEA. The sample was PBMCs or a T cell subset sorted from them (not recorded which). The TCR originated in an adult woman who had mild COVID-19 (a few samples of this study predate the infection). Cell type and time point are not known. This chain connects TRBV11-3 to TRBJ2-2, with 7 nucleotides matching TRBD2. The CDR3 spells CASSSGGLLGELFF. The CDR3 DNA is TGTGCCAGCAGCTCCGGGGGACTACTCGGGGAGCTGTTTTTT.